This entry lists 6 T cell receptor beta chains sequenced from one sample in a study of T cell changes during pregnancy in multiple sclerosis. Sequenced by immunoSEQ multiplex PCR; TCRdb stores in-frame clones only, minus some. This table has 70,000 to 100,000 clones, approximately 95% appearing once. The sample here was peripheral blood, taken in the first trimester of pregnancy. These receptor sequences come from a female donor with multiple sclerosis, enrolled in a pregnancy study.

The chain links TRBV6-6 to TRBJ2-7, with D tentatively TRBD1 (5 bases). The germline gives CDR1 MNHNY, CDR2 SVGAGI (reference sequence). V was shortened by 7 bases and J by 0 bases, with 10 bases between the two germline ends. CDR3 length equals 13 residues. Here the CDR3 DNA reads TGTGCCAGCACCGGCACAGGCTCCTACGAGCAGTACTTC. Its protein is CASTGTGSYEQYF.

CDR3: CASSTGILSGNTIYF. CDR3 DNA sequence: TGTGCCAGCAGTACAGGGATCCTTTCTGGAAACACCATATATTTT. The rearrangement links TRBV6-1 to TRBJ1-3; TRBD1 is a possible D gene (6 bases). Trimming shortened V by 5 bases and J by 1 base, and 12 bases separated the two germline ends. The CDR3 runs 15 residues. Germline loops: CDR1 MNHNS, CDR2 SASEGT.

CDR3 sequence (DNA): TGTGCCAGCAGTTTTGCGGGGGAGGTCCAGCCCCAGCATTTT. Its translation: CASSFAGEVQPQHF. The rearrangement uses TRBV6-6 and TRBJ1-5; tentatively, D is TRBD1 (5 bases). V gave up 4 bases and J gave up 7 bases, with 14 bases separating them. The CDR3 has 14 amino acids. CDR1 and CDR2 (germline): MNHNY, SVGAGI (reference sequence).

The chain employs TRBV6-1 and TRBJ2-7; tentative D call: TRBD1 (5 bases). Germline V gene lookup returns CDR1 MNHNS and CDR2 SASEGT. Trimming took 6 bases from V and 3 from J, leaving 9 bases between them. This CDR3 has 12 residues. The chain's CDR3 is CASSGHNYEQYF. The DNA of the CDR3 is TGTGCCAGCAGCGGACATAACTACGAGCAGTACTTC.

The rearrangement joins TRBV5-1 to TRBJ1-1; TRBD1 agrees at 7 bases. After removal of 4 bases from V and 4 bases from J, the junction contained 10 bases not matched to a gene. Germline V gives CDR1 SGHRS, CDR2 YFSETQ. This CDR3 spans 15 amino acids. CDR3 nucleotide sequence: TGCGCCAGCAGCGGGTACAGGGGTCGGAGCACTGAAGCTTTCTTT. It encodes CASSGYRGRSTEAFF.

This chain links TRBV4-1 with TRBJ2-2, with unresolved D. The CDR3 runs to 15 residues. Trimming took off 0 bases at V and 3 bases at J, with 8 bases between the two ends. Germline V lookup: CDR1 MGHRA, CDR2 YSYEKL. CDR3 region: CASSQESSDTGELFF. In DNA, the CDR3 is TGCGCCAGCAGCCAAGAGTCCTCAGACACCGGGGAGCTGTTTTTT.